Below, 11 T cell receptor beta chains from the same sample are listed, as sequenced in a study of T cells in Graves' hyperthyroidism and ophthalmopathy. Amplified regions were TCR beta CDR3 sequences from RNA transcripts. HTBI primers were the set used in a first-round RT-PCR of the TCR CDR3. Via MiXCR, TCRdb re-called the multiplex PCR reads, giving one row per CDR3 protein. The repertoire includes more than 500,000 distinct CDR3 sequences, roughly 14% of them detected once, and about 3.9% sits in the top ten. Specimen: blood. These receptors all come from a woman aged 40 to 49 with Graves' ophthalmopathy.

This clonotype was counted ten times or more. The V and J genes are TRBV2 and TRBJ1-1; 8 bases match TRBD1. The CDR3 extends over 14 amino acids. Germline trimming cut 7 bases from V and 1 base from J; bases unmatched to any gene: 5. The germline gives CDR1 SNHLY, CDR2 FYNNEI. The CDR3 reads CASNPQGGNTEAFF. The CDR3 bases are TGTGCCAGCAACCCACAGGGGGGGAACACTGAAGCTTTCTTT.

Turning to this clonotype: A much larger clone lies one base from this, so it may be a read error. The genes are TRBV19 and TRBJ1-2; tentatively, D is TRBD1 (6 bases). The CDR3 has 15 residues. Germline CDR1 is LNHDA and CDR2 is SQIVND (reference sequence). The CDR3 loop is CTSSTMGGEDYGYTF. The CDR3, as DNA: TGTACCAGTAGTACGATGGGGGGCGAGGACTATGGCTACACCTTC. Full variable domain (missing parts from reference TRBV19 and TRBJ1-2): DGGITQSPKYLFRKEGQNVTLSCEQNLNHDAMYWYRQDPGQGLRLIYYSQIVNDFQKGDIAEGYSVSREKKESFPLTVTSAQKNPTAFYLCTSSTMGGEDYGYTFGSGTRLTVV.

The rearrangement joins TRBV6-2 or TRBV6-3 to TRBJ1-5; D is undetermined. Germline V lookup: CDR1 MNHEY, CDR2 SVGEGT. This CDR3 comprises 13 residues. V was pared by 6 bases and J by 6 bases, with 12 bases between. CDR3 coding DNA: TGTGCCAGCAGCCCGGAAGGGCGTCAGCCCCAGCATTTT. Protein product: CASSPEGRQPQHF.

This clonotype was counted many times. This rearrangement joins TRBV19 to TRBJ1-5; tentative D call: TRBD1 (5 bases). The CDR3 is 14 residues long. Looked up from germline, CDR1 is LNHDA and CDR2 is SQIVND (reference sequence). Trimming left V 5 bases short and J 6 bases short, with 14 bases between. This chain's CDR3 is CASSLQGLSQPQHF. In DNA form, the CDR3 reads TGTGCCAGTAGTCTGCAGGGATTGAGTCAGCCCCAGCATTTT. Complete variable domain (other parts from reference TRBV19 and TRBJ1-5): DGGITQSPKYLFRKEGQNVTLSCEQNLNHDAMYWYRQDPGQGLRLIYYSQIVNDFQKGDIAEGYSVSREKKESFPLTVTSAQKNPTAFYLCASSLQGLSQPQHFGDGTRLSIL.

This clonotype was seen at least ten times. As DNA, the CDR3 is TGTGCCAGCAGTTTAAGGGGCCAGTCTCTAACCGGGGAGCTGTTTTTT. This sequence encodes CASSLRGQSLTGELFF. The rearrangement links TRBV12-3 or TRBV12-4 to TRBJ2-2; D possibly corresponds to TRBD1 (5 bases). Trimming cost V 2 bases and J 5 bases, with 15 bases left between them. The CDR3 spans 16 residues.

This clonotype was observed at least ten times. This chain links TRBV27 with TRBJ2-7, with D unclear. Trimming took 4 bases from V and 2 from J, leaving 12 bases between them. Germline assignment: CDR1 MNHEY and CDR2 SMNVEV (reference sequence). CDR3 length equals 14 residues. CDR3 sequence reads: CASSSSVRPYEQYF. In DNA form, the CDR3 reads TGTGCCAGCAGTTCCTCTGTCCGGCCCTACGAGCAGTACTTC.

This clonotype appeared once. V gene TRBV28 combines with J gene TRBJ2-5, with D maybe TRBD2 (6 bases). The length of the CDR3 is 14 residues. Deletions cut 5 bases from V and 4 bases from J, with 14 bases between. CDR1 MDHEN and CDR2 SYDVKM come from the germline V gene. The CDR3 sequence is CASSRQGGIETQYF. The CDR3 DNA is TGTGCCAGCAGTAGGCAGGGAGGAATAGAGACCCAGTACTTC.

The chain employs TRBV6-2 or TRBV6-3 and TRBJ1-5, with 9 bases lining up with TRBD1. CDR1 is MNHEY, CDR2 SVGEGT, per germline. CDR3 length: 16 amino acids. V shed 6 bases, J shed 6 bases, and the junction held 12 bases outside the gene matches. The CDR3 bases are TGTGCCAGCAGCCCCCTTACCGGGACAGGGATTCAGCCCCAGCATTTT. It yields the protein CASSPLTGTGIQPQHF.

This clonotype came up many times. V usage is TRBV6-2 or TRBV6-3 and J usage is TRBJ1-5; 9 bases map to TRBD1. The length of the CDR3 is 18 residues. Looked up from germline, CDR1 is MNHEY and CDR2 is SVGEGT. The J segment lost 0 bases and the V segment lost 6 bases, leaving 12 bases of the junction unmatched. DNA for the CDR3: TGTGCCAGCAGCCCGAATCGGGACAGGGTTTATAGCAATCAGCCCCAGCATTTT. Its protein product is CASSPNRDRVYSNQPQHF.

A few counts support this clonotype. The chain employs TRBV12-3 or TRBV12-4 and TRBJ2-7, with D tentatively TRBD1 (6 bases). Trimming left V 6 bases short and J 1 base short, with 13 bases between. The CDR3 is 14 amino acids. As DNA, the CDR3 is TGTGCCAGCAGCCCGCTAGGGGGTTCCTACGAGCAGTACTTC. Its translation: CASSPLGGSYEQYF.

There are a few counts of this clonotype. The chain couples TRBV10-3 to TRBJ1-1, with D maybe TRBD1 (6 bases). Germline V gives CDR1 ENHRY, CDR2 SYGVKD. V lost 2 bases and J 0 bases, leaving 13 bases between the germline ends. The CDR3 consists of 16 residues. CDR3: CAISEDRRPMNTEAFF. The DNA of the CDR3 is TGTGCCATCAGTGAGGACAGGCGGCCCATGAACACTGAAGCTTTCTTT.